This TCR beta chain was observed in a study of T-cell reconstitution after alpha-beta-depleted transplantation in children. Study-level results: For some patients, TCRbeta diversity was high at day 60 because of recipient T cells and thymic progenitors that survived. Alpha-beta T cells about two months after transplant reportedly derived from several hundred expanded graft clones. Diversity and T-cell counts at one year after transplant derived mostly from new T cells.

Preparing the TCRbeta library involved the use of unique molecular identifiers. TCRdb passed the PCR reads through MiXCR, listing each CDR3 protein once. The sample holds 300,000 to 350,000 distinct CDR3 sequences, around 15% seen once. This clonotype was counted only a few times. Its antigen is unknown. The sequence was collected from a male patient aged 2-10 years who had a stem cell transplant for acute lymphoblastic leukemia, so the T cells may come from the graft donor. The starting material was PBMCs, mostly from graft donor cells, obtained 360 days after TCRalphabeta/CD19-depleted stem cell transplant.

The CDR3 region is CASSLGDSTYNEQFF. As DNA, the CDR3 is TGTGCCAGCAGTTTGGGGGACAGTACCTACAATGAGCAGTTCTTC. The chain carries TRBV28 and TRBJ2-1; 7 nucleotides line up with TRBD1. Germline loops: CDR1 MDHEN, CDR2 SYDVKM. This CDR3 is built from 15 residues. J was trimmed by 2 bases and V by 3 bases; bases with no gene match: 4.